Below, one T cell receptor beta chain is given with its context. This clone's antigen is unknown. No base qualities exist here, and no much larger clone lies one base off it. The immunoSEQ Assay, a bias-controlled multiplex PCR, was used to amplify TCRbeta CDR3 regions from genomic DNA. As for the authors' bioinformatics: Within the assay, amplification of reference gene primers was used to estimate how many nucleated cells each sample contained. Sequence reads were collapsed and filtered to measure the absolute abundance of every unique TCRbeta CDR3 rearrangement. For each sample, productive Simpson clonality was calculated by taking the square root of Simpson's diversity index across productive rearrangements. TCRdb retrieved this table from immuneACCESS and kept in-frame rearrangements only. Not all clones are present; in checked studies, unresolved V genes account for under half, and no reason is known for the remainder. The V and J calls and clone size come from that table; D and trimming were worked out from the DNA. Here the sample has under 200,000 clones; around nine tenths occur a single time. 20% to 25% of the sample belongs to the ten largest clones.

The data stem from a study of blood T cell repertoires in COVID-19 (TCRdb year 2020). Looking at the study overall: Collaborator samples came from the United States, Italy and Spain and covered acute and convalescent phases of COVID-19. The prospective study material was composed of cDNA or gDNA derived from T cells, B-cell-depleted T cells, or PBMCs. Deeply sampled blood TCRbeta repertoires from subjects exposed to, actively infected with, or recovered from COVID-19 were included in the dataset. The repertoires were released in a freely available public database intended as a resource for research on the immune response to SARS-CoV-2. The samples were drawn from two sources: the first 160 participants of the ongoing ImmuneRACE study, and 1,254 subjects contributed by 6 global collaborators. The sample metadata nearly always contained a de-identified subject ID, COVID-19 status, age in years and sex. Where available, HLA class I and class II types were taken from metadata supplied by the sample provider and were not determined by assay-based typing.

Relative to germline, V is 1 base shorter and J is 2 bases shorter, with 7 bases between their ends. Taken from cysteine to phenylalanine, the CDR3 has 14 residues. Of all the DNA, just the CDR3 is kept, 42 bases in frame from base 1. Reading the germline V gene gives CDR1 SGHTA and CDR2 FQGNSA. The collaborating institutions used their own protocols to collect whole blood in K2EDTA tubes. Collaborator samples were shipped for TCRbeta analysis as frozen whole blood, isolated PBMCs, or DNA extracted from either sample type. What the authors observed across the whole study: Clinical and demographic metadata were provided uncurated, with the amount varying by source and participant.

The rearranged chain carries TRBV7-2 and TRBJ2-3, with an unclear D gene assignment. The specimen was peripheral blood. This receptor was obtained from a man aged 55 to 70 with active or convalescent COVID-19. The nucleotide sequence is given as TGTGCCAGCAGCTTAGACAGCTTCACAGATACGCAGTATTTT. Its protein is CASSLDSFTDTQYF. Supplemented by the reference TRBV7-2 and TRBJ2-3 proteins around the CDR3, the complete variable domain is GAGVSQSPSNKVTEKGKDVELRCDPISGHTALYWYRQSLGQGLEFLIYFQGNSAPDKSGLPSDRFSAERTGGSVSTLTIQRTQQEDSAVYLCASSLDSFTDTQYFGPGTRLTVL.